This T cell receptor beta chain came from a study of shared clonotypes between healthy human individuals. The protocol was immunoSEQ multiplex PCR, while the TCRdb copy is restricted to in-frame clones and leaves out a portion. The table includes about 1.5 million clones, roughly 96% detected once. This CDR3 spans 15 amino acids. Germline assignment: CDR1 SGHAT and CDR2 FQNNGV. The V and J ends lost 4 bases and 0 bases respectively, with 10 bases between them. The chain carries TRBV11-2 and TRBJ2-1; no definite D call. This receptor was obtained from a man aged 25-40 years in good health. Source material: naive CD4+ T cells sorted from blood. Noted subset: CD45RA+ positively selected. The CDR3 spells CASSYGPSSYNEQFF. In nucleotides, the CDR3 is TGTGCCAGCAGCTACGGTCCGAGCTCCTACAATGAGCAGTTCTTC.